In this sample, the clone carrying this T cell receptor (beta chain) turned up a few times. Its specificity is unknown. BIOMED2 TRB-A/B primer pools were used in multiplex TRB PCR. Each CDR3 protein gets one entry after TCRdb re-called the multiplex PCR reads with MiXCR. This sample has thousands of distinct CDR3 sequences; 25% to 40% occur once, and the top ten carry around a fifth. Each TRB amplification used roughly 250-550 ng of genomic DNA from blood. This record comes from a study of T and B cells in COVID-19 patients. This CDR3 contains 18 residues. Germline CDR1 is MNHEY and CDR2 is SVGEGT. V was pared by 5 bases and J by 0 bases, with 12 bases of the junction left unmatched. Findings and caveats of the study: Early severe-case samples and blood from mildly ill patients during symptoms were in short supply. Clonality of TRB repertoires was high in active COVID-19; recovery brought above-healthy diversity and richness. There were about 2,500 TCR clusters exclusive to the recovered cohort, 31 with low generation probability.

The rearrangement joins TRBV6-2 or TRBV6-3 to TRBJ1-5; 8 nucleotides agree with TRBD1. This receptor was obtained from a human donor who had recovered from COVID-19. The sequencing input was blood. CDR3 sequence: CASSKGRGTGYSNQPQHF. In DNA form, the CDR3 reads TGTGCCAGCAGTAAGGGGAGGGGGACAGGATATAGCAATCAGCCCCAGCATTTT.